This is a list of T cell receptor beta chains from one sample in a study of T cell responses to AZD1222 COVID-19 vaccine. Some clones are missing from TCRdb's copy, which holds only in-frame ones; the method was immunoSEQ multiplex PCR. This table has around 160,000 clones, about 91% appearing once. The sample consisted of peripheral blood, taken 28 days after the second AZD1222 dose. These receptors all come from an adult who received the AZD1222 COVID-19 vaccine. The CDR3 runs from the conserved cysteine through the conserved F or W. The order of the fields is J gene, D gene, V gene, clone size, CDR3 DNA, CDR3 protein. A D gene is named only where the DNA matches it firmly. Clone sizes are given selectively: once, few, many, or a class where the clone is expanded.

J gene: TRBJ1-6
D gene: -
V gene: TRBV18
clone size: -
CDR3 DNA: TGTGCCAGCTCACCGCTCGACAAGGGGCCCCTCCACTTT
CDR3 protein: CASSPLDKGPLHF

J gene: TRBJ1-6
D gene: -
V gene: TRBV6-4
clone size: -
CDR3 DNA: TGTGCAATCGGTTCCTATAATTCACCCCTCCACTTT
CDR3 protein: CAIGSYNSPLHF

J gene: TRBJ1-2
D gene: -
V gene: TRBV12-3/TRBV12-4
clone size: -
CDR3 DNA: TGTGCCAGCAGTTGGAAAGCTAACTATGGCTACACCTTC
CDR3 protein: CASSWKANYGYTF

J gene: TRBJ1-1
D gene: -
V gene: TRBV6-5
clone size: -
CDR3 DNA: TGTGCCACCACAGTGTCAGGGCTGGCTGAAGCTTTCTTT
CDR3 protein: CATTVSGLAEAFF

J gene: TRBJ2-2
D gene: -
V gene: TRBV3-1/TRBV3-2
clone size: -
CDR3 DNA: TGTGCCAGCAGCCAAGATTGGGGGCTCGCCGGGGAGCTGTTTTTT
CDR3 protein: CASSQDWGLAGELFF

J gene: TRBJ2-7
D gene: TRBD2
V gene: TRBV12-3/TRBV12-4
clone size: -
CDR3 DNA: TGTGCCAGCAGTTTAGGGGAGGGGCAGTACTTC
CDR3 protein: CASSLGEGQYF

J gene: TRBJ2-3
D gene: -
V gene: TRBV11-1
clone size: -
CDR3 DNA: TGTGCCAGCAGCTTAAGGGGGTTGAATACGCAGTATTTT
CDR3 protein: CASSLRGLNTQYF

J gene: TRBJ1-2
D gene: -
V gene: TRBV29-1
clone size: -
CDR3 DNA: TGCAGCGTTGAGCATACCGAGAATTATGGCTACACCTTC
CDR3 protein: CSVEHTENYGYTF

J gene: TRBJ2-7
D gene: TRBD1
V gene: TRBV27
clone size: once
CDR3 DNA: TGTGCCAGCAGCCTCGGGACAGAATGGGGCGAGCAGTACTTC
CDR3 protein: CASSLGTEWGEQYF

J gene: TRBJ1-2
D gene: -
V gene: TRBV10-3
clone size: once
CDR3 DNA: TGTGCCATCAGTGACCACGGGAGCTATGGCTACACCTTC
CDR3 protein: CAISDHGSYGYTF

J gene: TRBJ1-6
D gene: TRBD1
V gene: TRBV14
clone size: few
CDR3 DNA: TGTGCCAGCAGCCAATATGCGACAGGGGGCGCGGAGTCCCTCCACTTT
CDR3 protein: CASSQYATGGAESLHF

J gene: TRBJ1-3
D gene: TRBD1
V gene: TRBV5-1
clone size: -
CDR3 DNA: TGCGCCAGCAGCTTGGCCGACAGGGGTGGAAACACCATATATTTT
CDR3 protein: CASSLADRGGNTIYF

J gene: TRBJ1-2
D gene: TRBD1
V gene: TRBV2
clone size: once
CDR3 DNA: TGTGCCAGCAGTGTGGGACAGGGGTGGTGGGGCTACACCTTC
CDR3 protein: CASSVGQGWWGYTF

J gene: TRBJ2-7
D gene: TRBD1
V gene: TRBV5-6
clone size: -
CDR3 DNA: TGTGCCAGCAGCTCACGGACAGGATTGCCTGAGCAGTACTTC
CDR3 protein: CASSSRTGLPEQYF

J gene: TRBJ2-1
D gene: -
V gene: TRBV2
clone size: -
CDR3 DNA: TGTGCCAGCAGTGTGGACTGGGGGAATGAGCAGTTCTTC
CDR3 protein: CASSVDWGNEQFF

J gene: TRBJ2-3
D gene: -
V gene: TRBV7-9
clone size: -
CDR3 DNA: TGTGCCAGCAGCTTGGTAGCCAGCACAGATACGCAGTATTTT
CDR3 protein: CASSLVASTDTQYF

J gene: TRBJ1-2
D gene: -
V gene: TRBV11-2
clone size: -
CDR3 DNA: TGTGCCAGCAGCGGCCGACAGAACTATGGCTACACCTTC
CDR3 protein: CASSGRQNYGYTF

J gene: TRBJ1-1
D gene: -
V gene: TRBV7-2
clone size: -
CDR3 DNA: TGTGCCAGCAGCCGACGAGGCACTGAAGCTTTCTTT
CDR3 protein: CASSRRGTEAFF

J gene: TRBJ1-5
D gene: -
V gene: TRBV5-8
clone size: -
CDR3 DNA: TGTGCCAGCAGCTTGGGGGGGTATCAGCCCCAGCATTTT
CDR3 protein: CASSLGGYQPQHF

J gene: TRBJ2-1
D gene: TRBD1
V gene: TRBV3-1/TRBV3-2
clone size: -
CDR3 DNA: TGTGCCAGCAGCCAAGAACAGGGGGCCGGGAATGAGCAGTTCTTC
CDR3 protein: CASSQEQGAGNEQFF

J gene: TRBJ2-1
D gene: TRBD1
V gene: TRBV5-1
clone size: -
CDR3 DNA: TGCGCCAGCAGCTTTTTAGACAGGGGGCTGGGGGAGCAGTTCTTC
CDR3 protein: CASSFLDRGLGEQFF

J gene: TRBJ1-6
D gene: -
V gene: TRBV7-9
clone size: -
CDR3 DNA: TGTGCCAGCAGCTTAGGAGGAAATTCACCCCTCCACTTT
CDR3 protein: CASSLGGNSPLHF

J gene: TRBJ1-2
D gene: TRBD1
V gene: TRBV5-1
clone size: -
CDR3 DNA: TGCGCCAGCAGCTTGGAGGGACAGACCGGCTACACCTTC
CDR3 protein: CASSLEGQTGYTF

J gene: TRBJ1-1
D gene: -
V gene: TRBV7-9
clone size: -
CDR3 DNA: TGTGCCAGCAGCTTTTTCGGGGGGCGCGGGCGCGGGACTGAAGCTTTCTTT
CDR3 protein: CASSFFGGRGRGTEAFF

J gene: TRBJ1-2
D gene: TRBD1
V gene: TRBV6-4
clone size: -
CDR3 DNA: TGTGCCAGCAGTGACTTTGCCGGACAGGGGTATGGCTACACCTTC
CDR3 protein: CASSDFAGQGYGYTF

J gene: TRBJ1-1
D gene: -
V gene: TRBV6-1
clone size: -
CDR3 DNA: TGTGCCAGCAGTGACGATAGGGTCTCTGAAGCTTTCTTT
CDR3 protein: CASSDDRVSEAFF

J gene: TRBJ2-5
D gene: -
V gene: TRBV7-9
clone size: -
CDR3 DNA: TGTGCCAGCAGCTTTACGGAGACCCAGTACTTC
CDR3 protein: CASSFTETQYF

J gene: TRBJ2-7
D gene: -
V gene: TRBV5-1
clone size: -
CDR3 DNA: TGCGCCTCCTCCTGGGGGCTTACCTACGAGCAGTACTTC
CDR3 protein: CASSWGLTYEQYF

J gene: TRBJ2-3
D gene: -
V gene: TRBV7-9
clone size: -
CDR3 DNA: TGTGCCAGCAGCTCCACCCTACAAGATACGCAGTATTTT
CDR3 protein: CASSSTLQDTQYF

J gene: TRBJ2-2
D gene: -
V gene: TRBV3-1/TRBV3-2
clone size: -
CDR3 DNA: TGTGCCAGCAGCCAAGAGTACGGAGGGGAGCTGTTTTTT
CDR3 protein: CASSQEYGGELFF

J gene: TRBJ1-6
D gene: TRBD1
V gene: TRBV6-2/TRBV6-3
clone size: -
CDR3 DNA: TGTGCCAGCAGTTCAACCAGGGGGGATTCACCCCTCCACTTT
CDR3 protein: CASSSTRGDSPLHF

J gene: TRBJ2-6
D gene: TRBD1
V gene: TRBV5-6
clone size: -
CDR3 DNA: TGTGCCAGCAGTTTCCCGGGACAGGATCACTCTGGGGCCAACGTCCTGACTTTC
CDR3 protein: CASSFPGQDHSGANVLTF

J gene: TRBJ1-1
D gene: -
V gene: TRBV5-6
clone size: -
CDR3 DNA: TGTGCCAGCAACCTGGAGGGGGGTGAAGCTTTCTTT
CDR3 protein: CASNLEGGEAFF

J gene: TRBJ2-5
D gene: TRBD2
V gene: TRBV7-8
clone size: -
CDR3 DNA: TGTGCCAGCAGCTTAGGACTAGCGGGGGGGCTAGAGACCCAGTACTTC
CDR3 protein: CASSLGLAGGLETQYF

J gene: TRBJ1-1
D gene: -
V gene: TRBV6-5
clone size: -
CDR3 DNA: TGTGCCAGCAGTTACGCCAGGGAAACTGAAGCTTTCTTT
CDR3 protein: CASSYARETEAFF

J gene: TRBJ1-1
D gene: -
V gene: TRBV3-1/TRBV3-2
clone size: -
CDR3 DNA: TGTGCCAGCAGCCAAGCTGCAGGGAACACTGAAGCTTTCTTT
CDR3 protein: CASSQAAGNTEAFF

J gene: TRBJ2-1
D gene: TRBD1
V gene: TRBV11-3
clone size: -
CDR3 DNA: TGTGCCAGCAGCTTAACATCGGGGACAGGGGCCTACAATGAGCAGTTCTTC
CDR3 protein: CASSLTSGTGAYNEQFF

J gene: TRBJ1-2
D gene: -
V gene: TRBV4-1
clone size: -
CDR3 DNA: TGCGCCAGCAGCCAAGATCGGCAGGTTTATGGCTACACCTTC
CDR3 protein: CASSQDRQVYGYTF

J gene: TRBJ2-2
D gene: -
V gene: TRBV9
clone size: -
CDR3 DNA: TGTGCCAGCAGCGTAAGGGGGGCCAACACCGGGGAGCTGTTTTTT
CDR3 protein: CASSVRGANTGELFF

J gene: TRBJ2-3
D gene: -
V gene: TRBV3-1/TRBV3-2
clone size: -
CDR3 DNA: TGTGCCAGCAGCCTAGAAGGCGCAGATACGCAGTATTTT
CDR3 protein: CASSLEGADTQYF

J gene: TRBJ1-1
D gene: -
V gene: TRBV30
clone size: -
CDR3 DNA: TGTGCCTGGAGTGGTCAGGCGAACACTGAAGCTTTCTTT
CDR3 protein: CAWSGQANTEAFF